These 5 T cell receptor beta chains share one sample of origin, sequenced in a study of blood T cell repertoires in COVID-19. Assay used: immunoSEQ multiplex PCR; TCRdb lists only in-frame clones, some missing. Here the sample spans 130,000 to 150,000 clones, just under 85% being singletons. What was sequenced was peripheral blood. All receptors come from an elderly woman with acute or convalescent COVID-19.

In regard to this clone: The same CDR3 arises from other DNA sequences in this sample as well. The chain carries TRBV2 and TRBJ1-1; TRBD1 matches 7 bases. This CDR3 spans 13 amino acids. Per germline, CDR1 SNHLY and CDR2 FYNNEI. J was trimmed by 1 base and V by 5 bases; bases with no gene match: 1. The CDR3 region has the DNA TGTGCCAGCAGTCGACAGGGGAACACTGAAGCTTTCTTT. Its protein product is CASSRQGNTEAFF.

This sequence joins TRBV6-5 and TRBJ1-2, with no clear D. The V gene lost 2 bases and the J gene lost 3 bases, with 10 bases spanning the gap. The germline V gene has CDR1 MNHEY and CDR2 SVGAGI. The CDR3 totals 14 residues. For the CDR3, the DNA is TGTGCCAGCAGTTACCGAGAACAGTACTATGGCTACACCTTC. It encodes CASSYREQYYGYTF.

The chain is built from TRBV3-1 (or the pseudogene TRBV3-2) and TRBJ2-5; 7 bases map to TRBD2. CDR1 is LGHDT, CDR2 YNNKEL, per germline (reference sequence). The V and J ends lost 0 bases and 4 bases, in that order; junction bases with no gene match: 8. The CDR3 loop spans 16 amino acids. The CDR3 region is CASSQEGGAGAETQYF. In nucleotides, the CDR3 is TGTGCCAGCAGCCAAGAGGGAGGGGCGGGAGCAGAGACCCAGTACTTC.

V usage is TRBV25-1 and J usage is TRBJ1-2, with 7 bases fitting TRBD1. With V trimmed by 6 bases and J by 0 bases, 7 bases remained unmatched. The CDR3 covers 15 residues. CDR1 and CDR2 (germline): MGHDK, SYGVNS. Here the CDR3 DNA reads TGTGCCAGCAGCCTAGGGACAGCTACTAACTATGGCTACACCTTC. The encoded protein is CASSLGTATNYGYTF.

This clone was seen once. V usage is TRBV3-1 (or the pseudogene TRBV3-2) and J usage is TRBJ2-7, with D possibly TRBD2 on 6 matching bases. CDR3 size: 12 residues. Trimming removed 6 bases at V and 1 base at J, with 7 bases between. Germline lookup yields CDR1 LGHDT and CDR2 YNNKEL (reference sequence). CDR3 sequence (DNA): TGTGCCAGCAGTCGGGAGTCCTACGAGCAGTACTTC. As protein: CASSRESYEQYF.